This TCR beta chain came from a study of blood T cell repertoires in COVID-19. Assay: immunoSEQ multiplex PCR; the TCRdb copy retains only in-frame clones and omits some. The sample includes 350,000 or so clones, about nine tenths of them seen just once. Donors were grouped by their self-reported clinical history. Participants in the exposed group had met a COVID-19 case in the 2 weeks before joining the study. Germline CDR1 MNHEY, CDR2 SMNVEV (reference sequence). The J segment lost 0 bases and the V segment lost 5 bases, leaving 7 bases of the junction unmatched. This CDR3 comprises 17 residues. V usage is TRBV27 and J usage is TRBJ2-1; 10 bases are shared with TRBD2. The sample taken for sequencing was PBMCs or T cells enriched from blood (not recorded which). The receptor was derived from a woman aged 25 to 39 who had been exposed to COVID-19. The CDR3 sequence: CASSPRLAGTSYNEQFF. The DNA for the CDR3 is TGTGCCAGCAGTCCGCGACTAGCGGGTACCTCCTACAATGAGCAGTTCTTC.